Presented here are 28 T cell receptor beta chains from one specimen sequenced in a study of T cell clonality in common variable immunodeficiency. Libraries were prepared by immunoSEQ multiplex PCR; TCRdb keeps only in-frame clonotypes and omits some of them. The sample counts 16,000 or so clones, none seen once; the ten largest own 13% to 15%. The antigens these receptors bind are not known. Study observations and caveats: In common variable immunodeficiency, TCR beta chains reportedly carried fewer deletions and N-nucleotide insertions.

Material for sequencing was peripheral blood mononuclear cells. These receptor sequences come from a human donor with common variable immunodeficiency.

In this sample, this clone turned up a few times. The read ends 3 residues shy of where the CDR3 ends; the end is completed using the germline J gene. The rearrangement uses TRBV7-2 and TRBJ2-5; 9 bases match TRBD1. Germline values: CDR1 SGHTA, CDR2 FQGNSA. The CDR3 has 15 residues. V lost 5 bases and J lost 4; bases outside the gene matches: 8. CDR3 DNA (partial): TGTGCCAGCAGCCCTATGGGGACAGGGAGAGAGACC. This encodes CASSPMGTGRET. The CDR3 reads in full as CASSPMGTGRETQYF.

This clone was recorded a few times. The CDR3 end falls 3 residues outside the read, so it is completed with the germline J gene. V and J are TRBV19 and TRBJ2-1; D is unresolved. This CDR3 contains 16 residues. Germline V gene lookup returns CDR1 LNHDA and CDR2 SQIVND (reference sequence). Trimming left V 5 bases short and J 4 bases short, with 18 bases between. The CDR3 sequence is CASSPVAQGLYNEQFF. CDR3 DNA (partial): TGTGCCAGTAGTCCTGTGGCTCAAGGTTTGTACAATGAG.

On this clone: The CDR3 end is not reached by the read, which stops 3 residues before it; the germline J gene fills it in. The rearrangement joins TRBV6-1 to TRBJ2-1, with 13 bases that match TRBD2. The CDR3 is 19 amino acids. Trimming took 2 bases from V and 4 from J; bases not matched to a gene: 11. Germline CDR1 MNHNS, CDR2 SASEGT. The sequenced CDR3 bases are TGTGCCAGCAGTGAACATCACCCACTAGCGGGGGGGCCGTACAATGAG. Residues: CASSEHHPLAGGPYNE. The whole CDR3 protein is CASSEHHPLAGGPYNEQFF.

This clone was seen repeatedly, ten times or more. The part of the CDR3 DNA that was read is TGCAGCGTGGAGTCTTACAGGGCCGGCGGC. Protein product: CSVESYRAGG. The whole CDR3 region reads CSVESYRAGGYTF. V gene TRBV29-1 combines with J gene TRBJ1-2, with D possibly being TRBD1 (6 bases). The CDR3 is cut off 3 residues early in the read; its end comes from the germline J gene. This CDR3 has 13 amino acids. CDR1 is SQVTM, CDR2 ANQGSEA, per germline.

This clone was found a few times. At one end the junction does not follow the germline gene, possibly because of a read error. Read coverage stops 3 residues before the CDR3 terminus; the germline J gene supplies the remainder. The J gene is TRBJ1-5, the V gene TRBV20-1; D remains ambiguous. The CDR3 length is 13 residues. Per the germline V gene, CDR1 is DFQATT and CDR2 is SNEGSKA (reference sequence). The CDR3 region is CSAGGVSKQPQHF. The part of the CDR3 DNA that was read is TGCAGTGCTGGCGGGGTTAGCAAGCAGCCC.

Turning to this clone: The DNA ends 3 residues before the CDR3 does, and the rest of the CDR3 is filled in from the germline J gene. The chain has TRBV19 and TRBJ1-6; 9 positions match TRBD1. With V trimmed by 3 bases and J by 7 bases, 1 base remained unmatched. The CDR3 sequence is 14 residues long. Germline CDR1 and CDR2: LNHDA and SQIVND (reference sequence). Here the CDR3 reads CASSMDRGNSPLHF. Incomplete CDR3 DNA: TGTGCCAGTAGTATGGACAGGGGAAATTCACCC.

Concerning this clone: The read falls 3 residues short of the CDR3 end, and the missing part is taken from the germline J gene. The chain joins TRBV18 to TRBJ2-5, with 10 bases fitting TRBD2. V lost 3 bases and J lost 6; bases outside the gene matches: 4. The germline gives CDR1 KGHSH, CDR2 LQKENI. The CDR3 is 14 amino acids. Partial CDR3 DNA: TGTGCCAGCTCACCTAGCGGGGGGCTGAAGACC. This translates into CASSPSGGLKT. Given in full, the CDR3 is CASSPSGGLKTQYF.

Concerning this clone: The read is 3 residues too short to cover the CDR3 end, so that end is filled in from the germline J gene. The genes are TRBV7-3 and TRBJ2-2, with 7 bases identical to TRBD2. The germline gives CDR1 SGHTA, CDR2 FQGTGA. The CDR3 covers 15 residues. V lost 2 bases and J lost 3; bases outside the gene matches: 3. CDR3 loop: CASSLSGGHTGELFF. CDR3 DNA, as far as it was read: TGTGCCAGCAGCTTATCGGGGGGTCACACCGGGGAG.

A word on this clone: The sequence runs out 3 residues before the end of the CDR3; the remainder is reconstructed from the germline J gene. The chain joins TRBV5-6 to TRBJ1-2; D remains ambiguous. The CDR3 is 15 amino acids. Germline CDR1 is SGHDT and CDR2 is YYEEEE. Trimming stripped 0 bases from V and 3 bases from J, with 12 bases between. CDR3: CASSLGPIAHYGYTF. The CDR3 bases that were read are TGTGCCAGCAGCTTGGGGCCGATAGCCCACTATGGC.

This clone is medium-sized (0.01 to 0.1%). The read comes to an end 3 residues before the CDR3 does, leaving the germline J gene to fill in the end. The chain links TRBV20-1 to TRBJ1-1; 11 bases agree with TRBD1. The CDR3 extends over 14 amino acids. Losses at the gene ends were 3 bases for V and 5 bases for J; bases not matched to a gene: 5. Germline CDR1 reads DFQATT; CDR2 reads SNEGSKA (reference sequence). Here the CDR3 reads CSASGQGARTEAFF. Incomplete CDR3 DNA: TGCAGTGCTAGCGGACAGGGGGCGAGGACTGAA.

This clone was detected many times. With the read ending 3 residues before the CDR3 end, the germline J gene is used to fill in that end. This sequence joins TRBV19 and TRBJ2-1; TRBD2 aligns across 12 bases. J gave up 8 bases and V 5 bases, and 10 bases lay outside the gene matches. The CDR3 runs 16 residues. Germline V lookup: CDR1 LNHDA, CDR2 SQIVND (reference sequence). The CDR3 bases that were read are TGTGCCAGTAGTTCAACGACTAGCGGGGGTTTTTATGAG. This codes for CASSSTTSGGFYE. The CDR3 as a whole reads CASSSTTSGGFYEQFF.

This clone appeared many times. The read stops 3 residues short of the end of the CDR3; the missing end is completed from the germline J gene. V and J are TRBV5-1 and TRBJ1-4, with D possibly matching TRBD1 (6 bases). Trimming cost V 0 bases and J 4 bases, with 16 bases left between them. Germline values: CDR1 SGHRS, CDR2 YFSETQ. There are 17 residues in the CDR3. Incomplete CDR3 DNA: TGCGCCAGCAGCTTGGGGGCTACAGGGATTAGTAATGAAAAA. Its translation: CASSLGATGISNEK. The complete CDR3 sequence is CASSLGATGISNEKLFF.

This clone was observed many times. The CDR3 goes on 3 residues after the read ends, and that part is filled in from the germline J gene. The genes are TRBV19 and TRBJ2-1, with 8 bases matching TRBD1. The germline gives CDR1 LNHDA, CDR2 SQIVND (reference sequence). The CDR3 totals 17 residues. V shed 4 bases, J shed 8 bases, and the junction held 16 bases outside the gene matches. CDR3 amino acids: CASSTPSRTGPSHEQFF. The sequenced CDR3 bases are TGTGCCAGTAGTACCCCTTCCCGGACAGGGCCCTCCCATGAG.

This clone was observed many times. With the read ending 3 residues before the CDR3 end, the germline J gene is used to fill in that end. V is TRBV20-1 and J is TRBJ2-1; TRBD2 might be the D (6 bases). CDR1 is DFQATT and CDR2 is SNEGSKA in the germline V gene (reference sequence). The CDR3 has 15 amino acids. Trimming shortened V by 3 bases and J by 6 bases, and 18 bases separated the two germline ends. The CDR3 protein is CSASGRAAGINEQFF. The sequenced part of the CDR3 DNA is TGCAGTGCTAGTGGCAGGGCGGCGGGGATCAATGAG.

In its sample, this clone was seen a few times. At one boundary the junction diverges from the germline segment, which might be a read error. The missing CDR3 end, 3 residues past where the read stops, is filled in from the germline J gene. The V gene is TRBV11-2, the J gene TRBJ2-3, with TRBD1 matching 7 bases. Per the germline V gene, CDR1 is SGHAT and CDR2 is FQNNGV. This CDR3 spans 15 amino acids. CDR3 DNA, as far as it was read: TGTGCCAGCAGCCTAGACAGGGTCTACTTAAATACG. Translating it yields CASSLDRVYLNT. The CDR3 in full is CASSLDRVYLNTQYF.

This clone was found a few times. The read is 3 residues too short to cover the CDR3 end, so that end is filled in from the germline J gene. V and J are TRBV18 and TRBJ1-3; no clear D. Trimming took 2 bases from V and 2 from J, leaving 10 bases between them. The germline gives CDR1 KGHSH, CDR2 LQKENI. This CDR3 has 15 residues. The CDR3: CASSPVGTAGNTIYF. CDR3 DNA (partial): TGTGCCAGCTCACCAGTGGGTACAGCTGGAAACACC.

The sequenced part of the CDR3 DNA is TGTGCCAGCAGTGCCGGGGGGGGCACAGATACG. It codes for CASSAGGGTDT. The entire CDR3 sequence reads CASSAGGGTDTQYF. The gene calls are TRBV2 and TRBJ2-3, with 8 bases aligning to TRBD2. The CDR3 end falls 3 residues outside the read, so it is completed with the germline J gene. With V trimmed by 4 bases and J by 1 base, 1 base remained unmatched. Germline lookup yields CDR1 SNHLY and CDR2 FYNNEI. This CDR3 region has 14 residues.

This clone was counted between two and nine times. The read terminates 3 residues before the CDR3 end, so the remaining end is supplied by the germline J gene. This chain links TRBV19 with TRBJ2-1; a weak D match, TRBD1 (6 bases). This CDR3 contains 16 residues. The V gene's germline CDR1 is LNHDA and CDR2 SQIVND (reference sequence). Trimming removed 7 bases at V and 1 base at J, with 17 bases between. Here the CDR3 reads CASTISGTSSYNEQFF. The sequenced CDR3 bases are TGTGCCAGTACCATTTCCGGGACATCTTCCTACAATGAG.

A word on this clone: The sequenced fragment ends 3 residues before the CDR3 boundary, so the rest is inferred from the germline J gene. V usage is TRBV6-1 and J usage is TRBJ2-7; no reliable D call. Trimming took 3 bases from V and 6 from J, leaving 15 bases between them. Germline V gene lookup returns CDR1 MNHNS and CDR2 SASEGT. The CDR3 length is 14 residues. The sequenced part of the CDR3 DNA is TGTGCCAGCAGTGATTTACCCCCGTACGGCGAG. Translating it yields CASSDLPPYGE. The full-length CDR3 reads as CASSDLPPYGEQYF.

This clone has a handful of counts. The read ends 3 residues before the CDR3 terminus; that terminus is restored from the germline J gene. This chain connects TRBV7-2 to TRBJ2-5; the D is unclear. Deletions cut 2 bases from V and 0 bases from J, with 7 bases between. The CDR3 sequence is 14 residues long. Germline V gene data show CDR1 as SGHTA and CDR2 as FQGNSA. The DNA read from the CDR3 is TGTGCCAGCAGCTTATTCGCGAACCAAGAGACC. Translating it yields CASSLFANQET. The full-length CDR3 reads as CASSLFANQETQYF.

This clone was counted only a few times. The read ends 3 residues early relative to the CDR3; the germline J gene fills the gap. This rearrangement joins TRBV18 to TRBJ2-6; D possibly corresponds to TRBD2 (5 bases). V lost 4 bases, J lost 2 bases, and 15 bases lay in between. This CDR3 spans 17 amino acids. Germline V gene data show CDR1 as KGHSH and CDR2 as LQKENI. The part of the CDR3 DNA that was read is TGTGCCAGCTCACTGCAGGCGCGAGGGCCTGGGGCCAACGTC. As protein: CASSLQARGPGANV. The whole CDR3 sequence is CASSLQARGPGANVLTF.

For this clone: The read ends 3 residues shy of where the CDR3 ends; the end is completed using the germline J gene. This chain uses TRBV2 with TRBJ2-1; TRBD1 might be the D (7 bases). The V gene lost 4 bases and the J gene lost 5 bases, with 15 bases spanning the gap. CDR1 is SNHLY, CDR2 FYNNEI, per germline. The CDR3 spans 15 residues. CDR3 loop: CASSVGRQGNNEQFF. Partial CDR3 DNA: TGTGCCAGCAGTGTCGGGAGACAGGGAAACAATGAG. The entire variable domain, with the rest obtained from reference TRBV2 and TRBJ2-1, is as follows: EPEVTQTPSHQVTQMGQEVILRCVPISNHLYFYWYRQILGQKVEFLVSFYNNEISEKSEIFDDQFSVERPDGSNFTLKIRSTKLEDSAMYFCASSVGRQGNNEQFFGPGTRLTVL.

This clone has more than one count but fewer than ten. The read ends 3 residues before the CDR3 terminus; that terminus is restored from the germline J gene. This chain links TRBV7-2 with TRBJ2-7; 13 bases align to TRBD2. The V gene end was trimmed by 5 bases and the J gene end by 2 bases; junction bases not matched to a gene: 3. The V gene's germline CDR1 is SGHTA and CDR2 FQGNSA. This CDR3 is built from 15 residues. Incomplete CDR3 DNA: TGTGCCAGCAGCCCTACTAGCGGGGGGGCCTACGAG. It specifies CASSPTSGGAYE. The whole CDR3 protein reads CASSPTSGGAYEQYF.

This clone was recorded a few times. The read terminates 3 residues before the CDR3 end, so the remaining end is supplied by the germline J gene. The chain employs TRBV2 and TRBJ2-3; 7 bases match TRBD2. J gave up 3 bases and V 4 bases, and 4 bases lay outside the gene matches. The V gene's germline CDR1 is SNHLY and CDR2 FYNNEI. This CDR3 region has 14 residues. The chain's CDR3 is CASSVLLATDTQYF. CDR3 DNA, as far as it was read: TGTGCCAGCAGTGTTTTACTAGCGACAGATACG.

This clone was counted at least ten times. From the germline J gene comes the end of the CDR3, since the read stops 3 residues before it. J is TRBJ2-5 and V is TRBV20-1; 8 bases map to TRBD1. The germline V gene encodes CDR1 DFQATT and CDR2 SNEGSKA (reference sequence). The CDR3 is made up of 16 amino acids. The ends lost 1 base at V and 5 bases at J; junction bases unmatched: 12. The CDR3 here is CSARGGARGQWETQYF. Incomplete CDR3 DNA: TGCAGTGCTAGAGGGGGGGCCAGGGGGCAGTGGGAGACC.

This clone was detected ten times or more. The CDR3 extends 3 residues past the end of the read, so its final part is completed from the germline J gene. The chain links TRBV18 to TRBJ1-2, with a tentative D call TRBD1 (5 bases). CDR3 length equals 14 residues. Germline V gene lookup returns CDR1 KGHSH and CDR2 LQKENI. The part of the CDR3 DNA that was read is TGTGCCAGCTCACCACCGAACAGGTACGGCGGC. Translating it yields CASSPPNRYGG. The full CDR3 protein reads CASSPPNRYGGYTF.

About this clone itself: The read is 3 residues too short to cover the CDR3 end, so that end is filled in from the germline J gene. The chain joins TRBV2 to TRBJ2-7; D remains ambiguous. The CDR3 loop spans 11 amino acids. The V gene lost 6 bases and the J gene lost 5 bases, with 8 bases spanning the gap. Germline values: CDR1 SNHLY, CDR2 FYNNEI. This CDR3 is CASSPFDEQYF. CDR3 DNA (partial): TGTGCCAGCAGCCCATTTGACGAG. Variable domain in full (rest from reference TRBV2 and TRBJ2-7): EPEVTQTPSHQVTQMGQEVILRCVPISNHLYFYWYRQILGQKVEFLVSFYNNEISEKSEIFDDQFSVERPDGSNFTLKIRSTKLEDSAMYFCASSPFDEQYFGPGTRLTVT.

The table lists this clone with a few counts. The part of the CDR3 DNA that was read is TGTGCCAGTCGCCACCGGGACAAATCTGGC. As protein: CASRHRDKSG. The CDR3 in full is CASRHRDKSGYTF. The chain uses TRBV19 and TRBJ1-2, with D possibly TRBD1 on 6 matching bases. The DNA ends 3 residues before the CDR3 does, and the rest of the CDR3 is filled in from the germline J gene. Trimming removed 8 bases from V and 7 bases from J, with 17 bases in between. The germline V gene encodes CDR1 LNHDA and CDR2 SQIVND (reference sequence). This CDR3 contains 13 residues.